Sequencing of this T cell receptor (beta chain) was carried out in a study of blood T cell repertoires in COVID-19. Per the original methods: Nucleated cell counts were estimated from reference gene primer amplification. Assay used: immunoSEQ multiplex PCR; TCRdb lists only in-frame clones, some missing. That table supplies the V and J calls and clone size; D and trimming were determined from the DNA. Of 140,000 to 150,000 clones in the sample, approximately 78% were seen once. Two consecutive negative NP/OP PCR tests, clearance, or resolved symptoms defined Cohort 3 recovery. With 1 base clipped from V and 6 bases from J, the junction kept 9 bases outside the gene matches. The CDR3 is 15 amino acids. Germline CDR1 reads GTSNPN; CDR2 reads SVGIG (reference sequence).

The receptor comes from a woman between 50 and 59 years old who had recovered from COVID-19. The rearrangement uses TRBV30 and TRBJ1-3, with 7 nucleotides matching TRBD1. Sample: PBMCs or T cells enriched from blood (not recorded which). The CDR3 nucleotides are TGTGCCTGGAGTGCTAGACAGGGCGGTCAAAACACCATATATTTT. It codes for CAWSARQGGQNTIYF. Variable domain in full (rest from reference TRBV30 and TRBJ1-3): SQTIHQWPATLVQPVGSPLSLECTVEGTSNPNLYWYRQAAGRGLQLLFYSVGIGQISSEVPQNLSASRPQDRQFILSSKKLLLSDSGFYLCAWSARQGGQNTIYFGEGSWLTVV.